The T cell receptor (beta chain) described here comes from a study of blood T cell repertoires in COVID-19. The wider study: The United States, Italy and Spain supplied acute and convalescent COVID-19 samples.

The V and J ends lost 7 bases and 7 bases respectively, with 10 bases between them. The CDR3 runs 12 residues. Original processing methods: How many nucleated cells were present was estimated from reference gene primer amplification. Measured with immunoSEQ multiplex PCR; TCRdb has only the in-frame clones, and not every one. V and J calls and clone size are copied from that table; D and trimming were computed from the DNA. The sample has tens of thousands of clones, around 90% seen once. Sample: peripheral blood. V is TRBV12-3 or TRBV12-4 and J is TRBJ2-2; D is uncertain. This clonotype was sampled from a man aged 60 to 69 with acute or convalescent COVID-19. The chain's CDR3 is CASTETVGELFF. The DNA for the CDR3 is TGTGCCAGCACAGAGACTGTCGGGGAGCTGTTTTTT.